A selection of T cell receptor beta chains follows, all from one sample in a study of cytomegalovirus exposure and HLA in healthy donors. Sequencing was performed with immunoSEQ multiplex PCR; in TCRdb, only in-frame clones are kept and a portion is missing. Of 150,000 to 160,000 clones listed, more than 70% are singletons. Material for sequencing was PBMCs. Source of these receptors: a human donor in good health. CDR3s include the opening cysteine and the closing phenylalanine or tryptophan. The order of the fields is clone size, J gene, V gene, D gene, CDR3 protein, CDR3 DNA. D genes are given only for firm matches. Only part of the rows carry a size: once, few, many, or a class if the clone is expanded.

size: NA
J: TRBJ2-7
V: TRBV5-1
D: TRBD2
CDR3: CASSPGLAGVEQYF
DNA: TGCGCCAGCAGCCCCGGACTAGCGGGAGTCGAGCAGTACTTC

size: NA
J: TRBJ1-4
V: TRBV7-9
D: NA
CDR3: CASSLSRSTGTLHEKLFF
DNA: TGTGCCAGCAGCTTATCGCGGAGTACCGGGACTCTTCATGAAAAACTGTTTTTT

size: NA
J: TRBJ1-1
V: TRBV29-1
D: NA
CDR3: CSVEGRNMNTEAFF
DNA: TGCAGCGTTGAAGGGCGGAATATGAACACTGAAGCTTTCTTT

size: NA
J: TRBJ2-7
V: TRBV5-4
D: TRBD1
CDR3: CASSFTGTGTYEQYF
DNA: TGTGCCAGCAGCTTTACCGGGACAGGGACCTACGAGCAGTACTTC

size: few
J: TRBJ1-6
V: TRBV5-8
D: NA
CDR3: CASSLGRSPLHF
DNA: TGTGCCAGCAGCTTGGGCAGATCACCCCTCCACTTT

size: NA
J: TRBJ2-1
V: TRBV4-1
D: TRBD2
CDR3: CASSQELLAGYNEQFF
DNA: TGCGCCAGCAGCCAAGAGTTGCTAGCGGGTTACAATGAGCAGTTCTTC

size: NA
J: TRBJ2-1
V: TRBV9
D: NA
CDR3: CASSLAGTGSYNEQFF
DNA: TGTGCCAGCAGCCTCGCGGGGACCGGCTCCTACAATGAGCAGTTCTTC

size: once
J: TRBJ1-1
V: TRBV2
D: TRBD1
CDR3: CASSGQGVMNTEAFF
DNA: TGTGCCAGCAGTGGACAGGGGGTTATGAACACTGAAGCTTTCTTT

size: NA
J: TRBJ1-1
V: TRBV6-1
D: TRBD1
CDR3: CASSEIGTGLNTEAFF
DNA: TGTGCCAGCAGTGAAATCGGGACAGGACTGAACACTGAAGCTTTCTTT

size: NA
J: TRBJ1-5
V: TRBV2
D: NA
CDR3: CASSERSNQPQHF
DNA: TGTGCCAGCAGTGAGCGTAGCAATCAGCCCCAGCATTTT

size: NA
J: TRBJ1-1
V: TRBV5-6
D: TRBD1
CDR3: CASSATGAEAFF
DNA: TGTGCCAGCAGCGCGACAGGGGCTGAAGCTTTCTTT

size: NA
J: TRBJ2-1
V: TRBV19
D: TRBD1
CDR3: CASSVLGQGDEQFF
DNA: TGTGCCAGTAGTGTCCTGGGACAGGGCGATGAGCAGTTCTTC

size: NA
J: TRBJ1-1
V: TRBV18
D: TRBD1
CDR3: CASSSGQGEGEAFF
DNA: TGTGCCAGCTCATCCGGACAGGGCGAGGGAGAAGCTTTCTTT

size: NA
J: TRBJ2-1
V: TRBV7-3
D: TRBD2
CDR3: CASSHRAGAYNEQFF
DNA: TGTGCCAGCAGCCACCGAGCGGGAGCATACAATGAGCAGTTCTTC

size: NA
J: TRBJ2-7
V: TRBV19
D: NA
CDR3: CASSIRQGGSYEQYF
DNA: TGTGCCAGTAGTATTAGGCAGGGGGGTTCCTACGAGCAGTACTTC

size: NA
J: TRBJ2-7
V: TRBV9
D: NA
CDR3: CASSSRRETGANYEQYF
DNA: TGTGCCAGCAGCTCTCGGCGGGAGACAGGGGCGAACTACGAGCAGTACTTC

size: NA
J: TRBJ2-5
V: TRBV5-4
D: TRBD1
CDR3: CASSRGTAQETQYF
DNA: TGTGCCAGCAGTAGAGGGACAGCCCAAGAGACCCAGTACTTC

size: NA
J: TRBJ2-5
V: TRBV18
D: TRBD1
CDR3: CASSPDRVSETQYF
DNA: TGTGCCAGCTCTCCGGACAGGGTTTCAGAGACCCAGTACTTC

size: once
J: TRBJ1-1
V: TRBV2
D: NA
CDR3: CASSERSSEAFF
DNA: TGTGCCAGCAGCGAAAGAAGCTCTGAAGCTTTCTTT

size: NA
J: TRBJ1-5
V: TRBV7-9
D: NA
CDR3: CASSFPGGNQPQHF
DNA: TGTGCCAGCAGCTTTCCAGGGGGCAATCAGCCCCAGCATTTT

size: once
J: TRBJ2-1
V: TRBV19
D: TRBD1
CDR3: CASSPWTGRNEQFF
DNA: TGTGCCAGTTCTCCCTGGACAGGGCGAAATGAGCAGTTCTTC

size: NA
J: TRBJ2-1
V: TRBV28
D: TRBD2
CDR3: CASSFRGGLNEQFF
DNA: TGTGCCAGCAGTTTTCGGGGGGGGCTCAATGAGCAGTTCTTC

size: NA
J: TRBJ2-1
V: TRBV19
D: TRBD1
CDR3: CASSSRTGSSYNEQFF
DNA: TGTGCCAGTAGTTCCCGGACAGGGAGCTCCTACAATGAGCAGTTCTTC

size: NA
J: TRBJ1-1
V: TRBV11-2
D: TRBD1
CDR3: CASSYRQGQNTEAFF
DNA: TGTGCCAGCAGCTACAGACAGGGGCAGAACACTGAAGCTTTCTTT

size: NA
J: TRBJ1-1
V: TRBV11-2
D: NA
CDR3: CASSFSGTEAFF
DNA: TGTGCCAGCAGCTTCTCGGGCACTGAAGCTTTCTTT

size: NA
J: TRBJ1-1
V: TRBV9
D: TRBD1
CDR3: CASSVDGTGDTEAFF
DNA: TGTGCCAGCAGCGTAGATGGGACAGGGGACACTGAAGCTTTCTTT

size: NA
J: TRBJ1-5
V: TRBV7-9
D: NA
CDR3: CASSSAAGRFGNQPQHF
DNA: TGTGCCAGCAGCTCCGCTGCAGGGCGATTCGGCAATCAGCCCCAGCATTTT

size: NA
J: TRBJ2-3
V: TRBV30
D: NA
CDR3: CAWSVRGLPPDTQYF
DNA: TGTGCCTGGAGTGTACGCGGGTTGCCCCCAGATACGCAGTATTTT

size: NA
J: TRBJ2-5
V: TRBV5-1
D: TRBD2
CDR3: CASSLTTSGVQETQYF
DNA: TGCGCCAGCAGCTTGACGACTAGCGGGGTACAAGAGACCCAGTACTTC

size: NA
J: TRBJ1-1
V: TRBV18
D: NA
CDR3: CASSPLHGFARKMNTEAFF
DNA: TGTGCCAGCTCACCCCTTCATGGATTTGCTAGGAAGATGAACACTGAAGCTTTCTTT

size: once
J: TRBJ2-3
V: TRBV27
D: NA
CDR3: CASNHFPRMRLTDTQYF
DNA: TGTGCCAGCAACCATTTCCCCAGGATGAGACTAACAGATACGCAGTATTTT

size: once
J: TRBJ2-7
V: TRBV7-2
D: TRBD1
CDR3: CASSLSTGPEQYF
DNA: TGTGCCAGCAGCTTATCGACAGGGCCCGAGCAGTACTTC

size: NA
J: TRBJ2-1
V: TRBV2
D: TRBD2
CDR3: CASSRLAGMGKQFF
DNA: TGTGCCAGCAGTCGACTAGCGGGAATGGGTAAGCAGTTCTTC

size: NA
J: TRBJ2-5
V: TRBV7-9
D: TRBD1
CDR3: CASSSRTGSETQYF
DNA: TGTGCCAGCAGCTCACGGACAGGGTCAGAGACCCAGTACTTC

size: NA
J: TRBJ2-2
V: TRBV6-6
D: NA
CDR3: CASSRSTGELFF
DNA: TGTGCCAGCAGCCGCAGCACCGGGGAGCTGTTTTTT

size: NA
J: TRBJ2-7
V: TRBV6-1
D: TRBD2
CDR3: CASSDLAGESLRYF
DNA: TGTGCCAGCAGTGATTTAGCGGGAGAAAGTTTACGGTACTTC

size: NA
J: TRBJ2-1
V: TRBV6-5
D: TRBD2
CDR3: CASSYSGRPNEQFF
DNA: TGTGCCAGCAGTTATAGCGGGAGGCCCAATGAGCAGTTCTTC

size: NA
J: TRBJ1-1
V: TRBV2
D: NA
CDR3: CASKAYDEAFF
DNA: TGTGCCAGCAAAGCTTACGATGAAGCTTTCTTT

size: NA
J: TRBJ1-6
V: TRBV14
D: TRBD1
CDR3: CASSMPGTGDSPLHF
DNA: TGTGCCAGCAGCATGCCCGGGACAGGAGATTCACCCCTCCACTTT

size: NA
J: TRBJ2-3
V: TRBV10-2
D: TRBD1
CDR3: CASSATGGYSDTQYF
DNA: TGCGCCAGCAGTGCGACAGGGGGCTACTCAGATACGCAGTATTTT

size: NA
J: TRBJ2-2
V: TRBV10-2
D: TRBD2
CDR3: CASSKLTSGGPTTNTGELFF
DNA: TGCGCCAGCAGCAAACTAACTAGCGGGGGGCCCACCACGAACACCGGGGAGCTGTTTTTT

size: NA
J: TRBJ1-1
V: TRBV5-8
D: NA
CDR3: CAGHGLRDTEAFF
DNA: TGTGCCGGCCATGGGTTGAGGGACACTGAAGCTTTCTTT

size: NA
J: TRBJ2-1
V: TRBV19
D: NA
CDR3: CASSKNYREPYNEQFF
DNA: TGTGCCAGTAGTAAGAACTACAGGGAGCCCTACAATGAGCAGTTCTTC

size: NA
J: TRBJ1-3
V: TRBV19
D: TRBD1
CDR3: CASTPGTASGNTIYF
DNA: TGTGCCAGTACCCCCGGGACAGCCTCTGGAAACACCATATATTTT

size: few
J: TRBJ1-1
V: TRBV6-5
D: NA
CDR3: CASRLDRGTEAFF
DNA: TGTGCCAGCAGATTGGACCGGGGCACTGAAGCTTTCTTT

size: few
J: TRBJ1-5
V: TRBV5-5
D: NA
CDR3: CASSWTPNQPQHF
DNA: TGTGCCAGCAGCTGGACACCAAATCAGCCCCAGCATTTT

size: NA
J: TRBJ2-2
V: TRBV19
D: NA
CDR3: CASSINQGGELFF
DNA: TGTGCCAGTAGTATTAACCAGGGCGGGGAGCTGTTTTTT

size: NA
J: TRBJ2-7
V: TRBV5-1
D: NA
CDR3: CASSLAASGEAYEQYF
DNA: TGCGCCAGCAGCTTGGCTGCCAGCGGAGAAGCCTACGAGCAGTACTTC

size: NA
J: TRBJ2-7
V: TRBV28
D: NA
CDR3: CASQNLGQGMLQYF
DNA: TGTGCCAGCCAAAACCTGGGGCAGGGAATGTTGCAGTACTTC

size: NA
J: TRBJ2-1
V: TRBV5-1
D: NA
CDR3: CASSLVEAGEQFF
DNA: TGCGCCAGCAGCTTGGTTGAAGCAGGTGAGCAGTTCTTC

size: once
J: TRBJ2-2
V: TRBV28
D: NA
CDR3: CASSLSVWTGELFF
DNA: TGTGCCAGCAGTTTATCGGTTTGGACCGGGGAGCTGTTTTTT

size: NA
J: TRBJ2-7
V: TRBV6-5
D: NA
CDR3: CASSYSFRDFYEQYF
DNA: TGTGCCAGCAGTTACTCGTTCCGGGATTTCTACGAGCAGTACTTC

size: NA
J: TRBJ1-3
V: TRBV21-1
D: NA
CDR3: CASSKKWFGFSGNTIYF
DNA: TGTGCCAGCAGCAAAAAATGGTTCGGTTTCTCTGGAAACACCATATATTTT